This T cell receptor beta chain was sequenced in a study of blood T cell dynamics during melanoma immunotherapy. Across the study: Standard first-line treatment here was pembrolizumab or nivolumab plus ipilimumab in metastatic melanoma.

The data were produced by immunoSEQ multiplex PCR, yet TCRdb's version contains in-frame clones alone and is incomplete. The data contain 9,500 to 13,000 clones, around 91% of them singletons. Documented time point: pre-treatment baseline. The germline V gene has CDR1 KGHSH and CDR2 LQKENI. The CDR3 is 15 residues long. The V segment lost 3 bases and the J segment 8 bases; nucleotides outside the gene matches: 8. This TCR derives from a human donor with melanoma. V and J are TRBV18 and TRBJ2-1; 9 nucleotides match TRBD1. The source was blood, collected from a patient treated with checkpoint blockade. The CDR3 DNA is TGTGCCAGCTCACCGAGGGGGGACAGGGCCGATGAGCAGTTCTTC. Translation: CASSPRGDRADEQFF.